These 25 T cell receptor beta chains were sequenced from one sample in a study of monozygotic twins with cystic fibrosis. The protocol was immunoSEQ multiplex PCR, while the TCRdb copy is restricted to in-frame clones and leaves out a portion. The sample holds tens of thousands of clones, around nine tenths seen once. The sequenced sample was blood. The receptors derive from a girl aged 2-10 years with cystic fibrosis.

The J gene is TRBJ1-2, the V gene TRBV6-5, with 10 bases matching TRBD1. Germline CDR1 MNHEY, CDR2 SVGAGI. This CDR3 spans 12 amino acids. V was clipped by 4 bases and J by 7 bases; unmatched bases: 0. CDR3 amino acids: CASSWTGGGYTF. Written as DNA, the CDR3 is TGTGCCAGCAGTTGGACAGGGGGTGGCTACACCTTC.

The chain uses TRBV5-6 and TRBJ2-2; D is unclear. Trimming shortened V by 4 bases and J by 7 bases, and 11 bases separated the two germline ends. This CDR3 spans 13 amino acids. The germline V gene encodes CDR1 SGHDT and CDR2 YYEEEE. For the CDR3, the DNA is TGTGCCAGCAGCGCCAGGTGGGGCGGGGAGCTGTTTTTT. Translation gives CASSARWGGELFF. The whole variable domain, remainder taken from reference TRBV5-6 and TRBJ2-2, is DAGVTQSPTHLIKTRGQQVTLRCSPKSGHDTVSWYQQALGQGPQFIFQYYEEEERQRGNFPDRFSGHQFPNYSSELNVNALLLGDSALYLCASSARWGGELFFGEGSRLTVL.

The CDR3 DNA reads TGCGCCAGCAGCTTCGGGACAGACAACACTGAAGCTTTCTTT. Translation gives CASSFGTDNTEAFF. The chain has TRBV5-1 and TRBJ1-1; 7 bases map to TRBD1. The V segment lost 2 bases and the J segment 2 bases; nucleotides outside the gene matches: 3. This CDR3 comprises 14 residues. Germline CDR1 and CDR2: SGHRS and YFSETQ.

V usage is TRBV6-1 and J usage is TRBJ2-5; tentative D call: TRBD1 (6 bases). CDR1 is MNHNS and CDR2 is SASEGT in the germline V gene. V shed 8 bases and J shed 4 bases, with 17 bases lying between them. The CDR3 spans 14 residues. CDR3 DNA: TGTGCCAGCGGCACAAATGGGGGCGGAGAGACCCAGTACTTC. It translates to CASGTNGGGETQYF.

The V and J genes are TRBV27 and TRBJ2-6; 7 bases are shared with TRBD1. This CDR3 spans 15 amino acids. CDR1 MNHEY and CDR2 SMNVEV come from the germline V gene (reference sequence). Unmatched junction bases numbered 4, after V lost 6 bases and J lost 2 bases. The DNA of the CDR3 is TGTGCCAGCAGCAAGGGGGCCACTGGGGCCAACGTCCTGACTTTC. As protein: CASSKGATGANVLTF.

This clone was recorded once. Other DNA sequences in the same sample also yield this CDR3. The chain joins TRBV30 to TRBJ2-5; D not resolved. Germline CDR1 and CDR2: GTSNPN and SVGIG (reference sequence). V shed 2 bases and J shed 1 base, with 2 bases lying between them. This CDR3 region has 11 residues. The CDR3 loop is CAWSPQETQYF. CDR3 nucleotide sequence: TGTGCCTGGAGTCCCCAAGAGACCCAGTACTTC.

This chain links TRBV6-1 with TRBJ2-7; tentatively, D is TRBD1 (6 bases). Germline values: CDR1 MNHNS, CDR2 SASEGT. V gave up 2 bases and J gave up 1 base, with 12 bases separating them. CDR3 length equals 15 residues. The CDR3 bases are TGTGCCAGCAGTGAATTCGGACAGCGATCCTACGAGCAGTACTTC. It codes for CASSEFGQRSYEQYF.

This clone appeared a single time. V is TRBV15 and J is TRBJ2-7; TRBD1 matches 9 bases. This CDR3 has 14 residues. CDR1 and CDR2 from the germline V gene are LNHNV and YYDKDF (reference sequence). The V gene end was trimmed by 5 bases and the J gene end by 4 bases; junction bases not matched to a gene: 6. The CDR3: CATSRPGQGYEQYF. The CDR3 coding sequence is TGTGCCACCAGCCGACCGGGACAGGGATACGAGCAGTACTTC.

The chain is built from TRBV15 and TRBJ2-2; D remains ambiguous. From germline, CDR1 is LNHNV and CDR2 YYDKDF (reference sequence). Trimming shortened V by 1 base and J by 6 bases, and 3 bases separated the two germline ends. CDR3 length equals 12 residues. The CDR3 loop reads CATSRVAGELFF. DNA for the CDR3: TGTGCCACCAGCAGAGTGGCCGGGGAGCTGTTTTTT.

The chain links TRBV5-1 to TRBJ1-2; unclear D gene. The CDR3 extends over 11 amino acids. Germline V gene lookup returns CDR1 SGHRS and CDR2 YFSETQ. With 4 bases removed from V and 6 bases from J, the gap between germline ends came to 7 bases. The CDR3 DNA reads TGCGCCAGCAGCGCTGGGAATGGCTACACCTTC. This sequence encodes CASSAGNGYTF.

The chain employs TRBV5-4 and TRBJ2-3; 10 nucleotides match TRBD2. Trimming cost V 4 bases and J 2 bases; bases outside gene matches: 7. Germline V gene lookup returns CDR1 SGHNT and CDR2 YYREEE (reference sequence). This CDR3 has 16 residues. The CDR3 region is CASSPQRGGLTDTQYF. As DNA, the CDR3 is TGTGCCAGCAGCCCGCAGCGGGGGGGCCTCACAGATACGCAGTATTTT. The complete variable domain, with remaining parts taken from reference TRBV5-4 and TRBJ2-3, reads ETGVTQSPTHLIKTRGQQVTLRCSSQSGHNTVSWYQQALGQGPQFIFQYYREEENGRGNFPPRFSGLQFPNYSSELNVNALELDDSALYLCASSPQRGGLTDTQYFGPGTRLTVL.

V and J are TRBV4-2 and TRBJ1-1; tentative D call: TRBD1 (6 bases). The germline gives CDR1 LGHNA, CDR2 YNFKEQ. The CDR3 loop spans 12 amino acids. The V end lost 6 bases, the J end lost 1 base, and 6 bases lay between the germline ends. CDR3 DNA: TGTGCCAGCAGACAGGGGAACACTGAAGCTTTCTTT. As protein: CASRQGNTEAFF.

The chain links TRBV4-3 to TRBJ1-6; TRBD1 is a possible D gene (6 bases). The CDR3 consists of 14 residues. V lost 1 base to trimming and J lost 7 bases, with 8 bases between them. Germline assignment: CDR1 LGHNA and CDR2 YSLEER. The DNA for the CDR3 is TGCGCCAGCAGCCAAGCCCAGGGGAATTCACCCCTCCACTTT. This sequence encodes CASSQAQGNSPLHF.

This chain links TRBV7-8 with TRBJ2-5, with 7 bases aligning to TRBD1. The ends lost 8 bases at V and 5 bases at J; junction bases unmatched: 17. The CDR3 consists of 16 residues. Germline V gene lookup returns CDR1 SGHVS and CDR2 FQNEAQ. The CDR3 is CASGLIGGGYVETQYF. The CDR3 region has the DNA TGTGCCAGCGGCCTCATAGGGGGCGGTTATGTCGAGACCCAGTACTTC.

CDR3 nucleotide sequence: TGTGCCAGCAGGAAACTGGGATCGGATCAGCCCCAGCATTTT. Protein product: CASRKLGSDQPQHF. The rearrangement uses TRBV13 and TRBJ1-5; unclear D gene. The CDR3 has 14 residues. The germline V gene encodes CDR1 PRHDT and CDR2 FYEKMQ (reference sequence). V gave up 6 bases and J gave up 5 bases, with 14 bases separating them.

The gene calls are TRBV20-1 and TRBJ1-1, with a possible D match to TRBD1 (6 bases). CDR3 length: 9 residues. Germline loops: CDR1 DFQATT, CDR2 SNEGSKA (reference sequence). CDR3 region: CSVQGGAFF. CDR3 sequence (DNA): TGCAGCGTACAGGGAGGAGCTTTCTTT.

The V and J genes are TRBV7-9 and TRBJ2-6; D is uncertain. The ends were cut back, 5 bases at V and 5 bases at J, with 22 bases in the middle. There are 18 residues in the CDR3. Germline V gene sequence: CDR1 SEHNR, CDR2 FQNEAQ (reference sequence). CDR3 in amino acids: CASSRYRYHESRANVLTF. CDR3 coding DNA: TGTGCCAGCAGCCGCTACAGATACCATGAAAGTCGGGCCAACGTCCTGACTTTC.

The V and J genes are TRBV29-1 and TRBJ2-3, with D unclear. The CDR3 is 10 amino acids. CDR1 SQVTM and CDR2 ANQGSEA come from the germline V gene. Deletions cut 4 bases from V and 5 bases from J, with 4 bases between. CDR3 DNA sequence: TGCAGCGTTGTTATAGATACGCAGTATTTT. Its translation: CSVVIDTQYF.

The chain joins TRBV6-1 to TRBJ2-5; TRBD1 might be the D (5 bases). The CDR3 runs to 15 residues. Trimming removed 6 bases from V and 5 bases from J, with 19 bases in between. The germline CDR1 and CDR2 sequences are MNHNS and SASEGT. CDR3 DNA sequence: TGTGCCAGCAGCGCTGGGGCAGGTCAAAGGGAGACCCAGTACTTC. Encoded protein: CASSAGAGQRETQYF.

The chain joins TRBV7-2 to TRBJ1-1; D is ambiguous. V was shortened by 5 bases and J by 7 bases, with 20 bases between the two germline ends. CDR3 length: 15 amino acids. The germline gives CDR1 SGHTA, CDR2 FQGNSA. CDR3 residues: CASSHPSTRHVEAFF. Here the CDR3 DNA reads TGTGCCAGCAGCCACCCATCCACCAGACATGTTGAAGCTTTCTTT.

The chain uses TRBV9 and TRBJ1-1; 8 bases match TRBD1. CDR3 size: 17 residues. From germline, CDR1 is SGDLS and CDR2 YYNGEE. Trimming at V came to 3 bases and at J to 3 bases, leaving 13 bases not matched to a gene. The CDR3 DNA reads TGTGCCAGCAGCGAATACGACAGGGGAGGAGGGCACACTGAAGCTTTCTTT. Translation gives CASSEYDRGGGHTEAFF.

The chain couples TRBV2 to TRBJ1-5, with TRBD1 matching over 8 bases. Germline CDR1 is SNHLY and CDR2 is FYNNEI. The CDR3 length is 17 residues. V shed 8 bases, J shed 0 bases, and the junction held 12 bases outside the gene matches. The CDR3 sequence is CASDRQDRDYSNQPQHF. The CDR3 DNA reads TGTGCCAGCGACAGACAGGACAGGGACTATAGCAATCAGCCCCAGCATTTT.

The chain combines TRBV13 with TRBJ2-6; 9 bases are shared with TRBD1. Germline trimming cut 2 bases from V and 2 bases from J; bases unmatched to any gene: 1. CDR3 size: 16 residues. CDR1 and CDR2 from the germline V gene are PRHDT and FYEKMQ (reference sequence). CDR3 sequence reads: CASSLRQGAGANVLTF. The CDR3 DNA is TGTGCCAGCAGCTTACGACAGGGGGCTGGGGCCAACGTCCTGACTTTC.

The CDR3 is CSVAAGSTEAFF. CDR3 sequence (DNA): TGCAGCGTTGCAGCTGGGTCCACTGAAGCTTTCTTT. The chain couples TRBV29-1 to TRBJ1-1; D ambiguous. The CDR3 is 12 residues long. Trimming removed 4 bases at V and 4 bases at J, with 10 bases between. CDR1 and CDR2 (germline): SQVTM, ANQGSEA. The full variable domain, its missing parts supplied by reference TRBV29-1 and TRBJ1-1, is SAVISQKPSRDICQRGTSLTIQCQVDSQVTMMFWYRQQPGQSLTLIATANQGSEATYESGFVIDKFPISRPNLTFSTLTVSNMSPEDSSIYLCSVAAGSTEAFFGQGTRLTVV.

CDR3 in DNA: TGCGCCAGCAGCTTGGCCCCTAGCGGGGGCTCTAGCACAGATACGCAGTATTTT. This gives the protein CASSLAPSGGSSTDTQYF. The chain joins TRBV5-1 to TRBJ2-3, with 10 bases that match TRBD2. After removal of 0 bases from V and 0 bases from J, the junction contained 7 bases not matched to a gene. The CDR3 spans 18 residues. Germline values: CDR1 SGHRS, CDR2 YFSETQ.